This T cell receptor beta chain was captured in a study of blood T cell repertoires in COVID-19. Self-reported history from a screening survey and questionnaire set each donor's cohort. V was trimmed by 5 bases and J by 4 bases, leaving 16 bases between them. CDR3 length: 15 amino acids. Germline V gene lookup returns CDR1 LNHNV and CDR2 YYDKDF (reference sequence). Data came from immunoSEQ multiplex PCR; TCRdb stores just in-frame clones and leaves some out. This sample has about 210,000 clones, with approximately 86% found just once. A single count supports this clone. The source of this sequence is a woman aged 35 to 49 in a cohort exposed to, infected with or recovered from COVID-19 (not recorded which). The sample consisted of PBMCs or T cells enriched from blood (not recorded which). The rearrangement joins TRBV15 to TRBJ2-3, with D maybe TRBD2 (5 bases). CDR3 coding DNA: TGTGCCACCAGCGCACAAAGGGAGTCGGCAGATACGCAGTATTTT. As protein: CATSAQRESADTQYF.